The 3 T cell receptor beta chains given below trace back to one sample, sequenced in a study of shared clonotypes between healthy human individuals. Sequenced by immunoSEQ multiplex PCR; TCRdb stores in-frame clones only, minus some. The table has about 2.4 million clones, over 85% seen once. The source material was naive CD4+ T cells sorted from blood. Subset of the sample: CD45RA+ positively selected. The receptors were gathered from a man aged 18-30 years in good health.

Concerning this clone itself: The sample carries other DNA sequences with the same CDR3. The V call is TRBV10-3, the J call TRBJ2-5; D tentatively fits TRBD1 or TRBD2 (5 bases each). From germline, CDR1 is ENHRY and CDR2 SYGVKD. Trimming removed 3 bases from V and 5 bases from J, with 7 bases in between. The CDR3 is 12 residues long. CDR3 in DNA: TGTGCCATCAGTGACGGGGCCGAGACCCAGTACTTC. Protein product: CAISDGAETQYF.

The rearrangement uses TRBV11-3 and TRBJ2-5; D is unclear. V lost 5 bases and J 0 bases, leaving 10 bases between the germline ends. The CDR3 contains 14 residues. From germline, CDR1 is SGHNT and CDR2 YENEEA. The CDR3 DNA reads TGTGCCAGCAGCCTCGGCCCGAACCAAGAGACCCAGTACTTC. Its translation: CASSLGPNQETQYF.

This chain connects TRBV2 to TRBJ1-1; D gene unclear. Germline CDR1 and CDR2: SNHLY and FYNNEI. The CDR3 totals 13 residues. The V end was cut by 2 bases, the J end by 6 bases, with 10 bases between. The CDR3 DNA sequence: TGTGCCAGCAGTGAATATCCCCTCGCTGAAGCTTTCTTT. Amino acid sequence: CASSEYPLAEAFF.